The text below deals with one T cell receptor beta chain. The antigen remains unidentified. Some clones are missing from TCRdb's copy, which holds only in-frame ones; the method was immunoSEQ multiplex PCR. The data show fewer than 85,000 clones, with under 95% seen just once and about 0.45% held by the top ten. This specimen comes from a study of OX40 agonist ivuxolimab in advanced cancers. Study as a whole: Patients were dosed with the agonistic anti-OX40 (CD134) antibody ivuxolimab.

The V end lost 8 bases, the J end lost 0 bases, and 19 bases lay between the germline ends. The germline CDR1 and CDR2 sequences are MDHEN and SYDVKM. The CDR3 covers 16 residues. Findings of the study overall: Nonresponders included some who also had low normalized T-cell clonal expansion.

The V call is TRBV28, the J call TRBJ1-1; perhaps TRBD1 as D (5 bases). The sequencing used CD4+ or CD8+ T cells sorted from blood, collected in a trial of the OX40 agonist ivuxolimab. This TCR derives from an adult with an advanced solid tumor such as melanoma, head and neck, liver or kidney cancer. The CDR3: CASAAPLGRMNTEAFF. The CDR3 nucleotides are TGTGCCAGCGCGGCCCCGTTGGGGCGGATGAACACTGAAGCTTTCTTT. Full variable domain (outside the CDR3, taken from reference TRBV28 and TRBJ1-1): DVKVTQSSRYLVKRTGEKVFLECVQDMDHENMFWYRQDPGLGLRLIYFSYDVKMKEKGDIPEGYSVSREKKERFSLILESASTNQTSMYLCASAAPLGRMNTEAFFGQGTRLTVV.